This is a list of T cell receptor beta chains from one sample in a study of tumour-infiltrating T cells in Burkitt lymphoma. The method was immunoSEQ multiplex PCR; TCRdb's version includes in-frame clones alone and lacks a portion of them. The sample includes about 810 clones, about 70% of them seen just once. Sequenced sample: tumor tissue. The receptors stem from a human donor with Burkitt lymphoma. CDR3s leave out the opening cysteine and the closing phenylalanine or tryptophan. A D gene is named only where the DNA matches it firmly.

V	D	J	CDR3
TRBV7-2	TRBD1	TRBJ2-7	ASSQDEGQGSYEQY
TRBV18	TRBD2	TRBJ2-5	ASSPFILAGDQETQY
TRBV6-5	-	TRBJ2-2	ASSYLSEQAGELF
TRBV7-7	-	TRBJ2-1	ASSPVEGGFYNEQF
TRBV5-1	-	TRBJ1-3	ASSATGTQDGNTIY
TRBV4-3	-	TRBJ2-5	ASSQSSGQETQY
TRBV9	-	TRBJ1-2	ASSVAQKNYGYT
TRBV2	-	TRBJ2-7	ASHLTNYEQY
TRBV2	-	TRBJ2-3	ASSEGSGPFTDTQY
TRBV11-2	-	TRBJ2-1	ASSLGARSENEQF
TRBV19	-	TRBJ1-5	ASSPGFSNQPQH
TRBV13	-	TRBJ1-5	ASSLEKNQPQH
TRBV19	TRBD1	TRBJ2-2	ASRPGQGVPGELF
TRBV7-9	TRBD2	TRBJ2-6	ASSNRDYRSGANVLT
TRBV4-1	-	TRBJ1-2	ANSLGAGVNYGYT
TRBV19	-	TRBJ2-3	ASSSDPQTGNTDTQY
TRBV5-1	-	TRBJ2-3	ASSLGQIDTDTQY
TRBV7-9	TRBD2	TRBJ2-1	ASSSKGLATYNEQF
TRBV6-5	-	TRBJ2-5	ASSSPPEQETQY
TRBV27	-	TRBJ2-3	ASRTLVADTQY
TRBV18	TRBD2	TRBJ2-2	ASSPGLAGFTGELF
TRBV5-6	TRBD1	TRBJ2-5	ASSLVAGGVETQY
TRBV7-6	-	TRBJ2-1	ASSLWSVNEQF
TRBV5-4	-	TRBJ2-5	ASRPGLAKQETQY
TRBV7-3	TRBD2	TRBJ2-1	ASSLVAGGPYEQF
TRBV4-1	-	TRBJ1-3	ASSQDEAGAGNTIY
TRBV4-1	-	TRBJ2-1	ASSQDGPSNEQF
TRBV19	TRBD1	TRBJ1-1	ASKQGHTEAF
TRBV2	-	TRBJ2-1	ASSEVRNEQF
TRBV5-4	TRBD1	TRBJ1-4	ASSLDRGSSEKLF
TRBV11-2	TRBD2	TRBJ2-5	ASSPGLAGGPVETQY
TRBV5-6	-	TRBJ1-3	ASSLGFGESSGNTIY
TRBV7-9	TRBD2	TRBJ2-1	ASSLSGNGYNEQF
TRBV18	-	TRBJ1-2	ASSQEGDYGYT
TRBV4-1	-	TRBJ2-1	ASSHPSSGEYNEQF
TRBV5-4	TRBD2	TRBJ2-1	ASRAGTSFEQF
TRBV5-4	TRBD2	TRBJ2-7	ASSLTSGSSYEQY
TRBV7-9	TRBD1	TRBJ2-7	ASSASTGFNEQY
TRBV4-1	-	TRBJ2-7	ASSQENLGQDFYEQY
TRBV5-6	-	TRBJ2-2	ASSLGGGRASTGELF
TRBV9	-	TRBJ2-2	ASSPSSGGHTGELF
TRBV28	-	TRBJ2-3	ASSLGQPLDTQY
TRBV7-9	-	TRBJ1-4	ASSAAWDKGEKLF
TRBV5-1	-	TRBJ2-3	ASRRGSTDTQY
TRBV19	-	TRBJ2-5	ASSIQGSVETQY
TRBV15	-	TRBJ2-5	ATSRDFGQQETQY
TRBV27	-	TRBJ2-7	ASSLGGNYEQY
TRBV4-2	-	TRBJ1-1	ASSQDVGVWYTEAF
TRBV27	TRBD1	TRBJ1-5	ASSLRGRNQPQH
TRBV6-5	TRBD1	TRBJ2-3	ASSYSGQYTDTQY
TRBV5-4	-	TRBJ1-1	ASSLGGPGEAF
TRBV6-5	-	TRBJ2-2	ASSYLEGDAGELF
TRBV2	-	TRBJ2-1	ASGTSDSYNEQF